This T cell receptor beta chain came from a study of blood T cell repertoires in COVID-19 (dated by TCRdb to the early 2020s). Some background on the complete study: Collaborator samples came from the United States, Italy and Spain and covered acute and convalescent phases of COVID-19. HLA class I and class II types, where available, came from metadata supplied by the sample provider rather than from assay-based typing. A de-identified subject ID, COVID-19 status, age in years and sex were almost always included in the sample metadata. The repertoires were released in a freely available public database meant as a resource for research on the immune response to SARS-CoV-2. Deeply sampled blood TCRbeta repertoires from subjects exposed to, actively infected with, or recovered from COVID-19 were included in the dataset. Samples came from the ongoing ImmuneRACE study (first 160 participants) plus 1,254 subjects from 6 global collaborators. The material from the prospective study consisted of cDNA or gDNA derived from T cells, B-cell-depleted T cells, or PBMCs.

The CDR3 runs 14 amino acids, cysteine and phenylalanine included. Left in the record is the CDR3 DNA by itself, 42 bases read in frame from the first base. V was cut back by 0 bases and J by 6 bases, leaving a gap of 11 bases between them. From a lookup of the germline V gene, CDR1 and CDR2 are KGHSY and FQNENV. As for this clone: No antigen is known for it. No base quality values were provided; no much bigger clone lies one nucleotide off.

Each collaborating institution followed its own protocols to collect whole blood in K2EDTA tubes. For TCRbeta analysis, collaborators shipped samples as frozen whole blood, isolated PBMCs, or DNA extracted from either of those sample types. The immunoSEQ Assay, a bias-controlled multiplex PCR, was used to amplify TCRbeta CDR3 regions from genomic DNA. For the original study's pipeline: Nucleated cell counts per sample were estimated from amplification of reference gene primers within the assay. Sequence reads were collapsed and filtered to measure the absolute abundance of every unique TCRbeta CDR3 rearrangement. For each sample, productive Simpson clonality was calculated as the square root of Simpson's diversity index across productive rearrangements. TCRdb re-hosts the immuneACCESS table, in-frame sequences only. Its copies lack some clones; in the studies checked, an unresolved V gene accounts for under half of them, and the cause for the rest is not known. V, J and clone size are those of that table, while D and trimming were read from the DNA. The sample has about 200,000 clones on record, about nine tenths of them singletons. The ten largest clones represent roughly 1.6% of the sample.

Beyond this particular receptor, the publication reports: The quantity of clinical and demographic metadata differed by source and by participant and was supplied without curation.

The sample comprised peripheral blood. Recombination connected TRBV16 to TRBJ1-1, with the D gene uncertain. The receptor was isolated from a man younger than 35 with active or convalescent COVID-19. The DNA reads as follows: TGTGCCAGCAGCCAATCTCCGGGTGCCGCTGAAGCTTTCTTT. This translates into CASSQSPGAAEAFF.